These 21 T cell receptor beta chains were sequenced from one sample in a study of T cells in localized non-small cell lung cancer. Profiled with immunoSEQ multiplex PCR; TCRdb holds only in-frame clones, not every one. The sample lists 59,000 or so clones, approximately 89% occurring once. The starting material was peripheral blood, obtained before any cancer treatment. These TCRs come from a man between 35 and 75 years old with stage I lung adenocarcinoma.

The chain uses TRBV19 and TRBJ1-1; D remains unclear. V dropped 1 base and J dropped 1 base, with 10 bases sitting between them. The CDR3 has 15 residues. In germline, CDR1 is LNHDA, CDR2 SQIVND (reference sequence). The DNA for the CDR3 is TGTGCCAGTAGTATAGCGGAGGCAGAGAACACTGAAGCTTTCTTT. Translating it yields CASSIAEAENTEAFF.

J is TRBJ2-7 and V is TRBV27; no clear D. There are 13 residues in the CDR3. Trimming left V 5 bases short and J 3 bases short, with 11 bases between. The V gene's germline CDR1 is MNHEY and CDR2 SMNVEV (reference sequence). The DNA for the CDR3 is TGTGCCAGCAGTGGAGTCCACGGCTACGAGCAGTACTTC. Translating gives CASSGVHGYEQYF.

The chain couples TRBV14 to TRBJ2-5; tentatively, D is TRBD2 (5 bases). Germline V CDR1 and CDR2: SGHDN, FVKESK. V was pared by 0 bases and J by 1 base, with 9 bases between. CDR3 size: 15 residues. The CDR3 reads CASSQDSGSQETQYF. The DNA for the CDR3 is TGTGCCAGCAGCCAAGATTCGGGGTCCCAAGAGACCCAGTACTTC.

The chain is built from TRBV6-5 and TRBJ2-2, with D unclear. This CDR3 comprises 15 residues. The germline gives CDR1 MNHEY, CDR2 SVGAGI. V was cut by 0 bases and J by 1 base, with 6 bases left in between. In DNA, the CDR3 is TGTGCCAGCAGTTACTCCCCCATGAACACCGGGGAGCTGTTTTTT. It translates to CASSYSPMNTGELFF.

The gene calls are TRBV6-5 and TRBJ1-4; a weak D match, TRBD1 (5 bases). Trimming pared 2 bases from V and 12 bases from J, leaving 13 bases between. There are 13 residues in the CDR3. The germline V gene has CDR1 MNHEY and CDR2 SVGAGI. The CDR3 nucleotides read TGTGCCAGCAGTTACGGGGGGAGCGGGGAACTGTTTTTT. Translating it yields CASSYGGSGELFF.

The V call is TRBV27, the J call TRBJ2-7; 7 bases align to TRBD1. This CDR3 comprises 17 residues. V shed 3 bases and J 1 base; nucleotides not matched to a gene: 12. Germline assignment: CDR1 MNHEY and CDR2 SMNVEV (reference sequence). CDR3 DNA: TGTGCCAGCAGTTTTACAGGCGGAGACAGGGAGTCCTACGAGCAGTACTTC. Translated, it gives CASSFTGGDRESYEQYF.

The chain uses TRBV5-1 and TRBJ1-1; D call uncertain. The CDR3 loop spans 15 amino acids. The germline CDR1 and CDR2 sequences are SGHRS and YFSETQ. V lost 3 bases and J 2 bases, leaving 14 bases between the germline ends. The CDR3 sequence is CASSSPGEINTEAFF. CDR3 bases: TGCGCCAGCAGCTCCCCCGGGGAGATAAACACTGAAGCTTTCTTT.

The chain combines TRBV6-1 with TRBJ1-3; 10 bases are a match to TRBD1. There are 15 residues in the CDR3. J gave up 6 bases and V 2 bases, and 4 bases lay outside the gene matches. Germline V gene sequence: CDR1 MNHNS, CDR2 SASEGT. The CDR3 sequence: CASSEYDRGLNTIYF. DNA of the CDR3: TGTGCCAGCAGTGAATACGACAGGGGGCTAAACACCATATATTTT.

The chain's CDR3 is CASSQASGANVLTF. As DNA, the CDR3 is TGTGCCAGCAGCCAAGCCTCTGGGGCCAACGTCCTGACTTTC. This chain connects TRBV4-2 to TRBJ2-6; D is unresolved. The CDR3 sequence is 14 residues long. Trimming stripped 1 base from V and 0 bases from J, with 1 base between. Germline V gene lookup returns CDR1 LGHNA and CDR2 YNFKEQ.

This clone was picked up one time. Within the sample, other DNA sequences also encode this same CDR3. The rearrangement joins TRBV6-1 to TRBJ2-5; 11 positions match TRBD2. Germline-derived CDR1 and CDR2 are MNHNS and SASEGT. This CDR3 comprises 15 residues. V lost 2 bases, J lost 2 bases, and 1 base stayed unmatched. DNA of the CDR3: TGTGCCAGCAGTGAATTAGCGGGAGGGCAAGAGACCCAGTACTTC. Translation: CASSELAGGQETQYF.

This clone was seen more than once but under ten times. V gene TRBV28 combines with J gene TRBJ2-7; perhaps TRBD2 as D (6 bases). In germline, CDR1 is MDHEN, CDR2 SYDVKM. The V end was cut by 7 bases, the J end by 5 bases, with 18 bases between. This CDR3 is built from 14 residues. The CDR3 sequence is CASTPPGLIHEQYF. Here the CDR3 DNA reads TGTGCCAGCACCCCCCCGGGACTGATCCACGAGCAGTACTTC. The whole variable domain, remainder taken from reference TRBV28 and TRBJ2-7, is DVKVTQSSRYLVKRTGEKVFLECVQDMDHENMFWYRQDPGLGLRLIYFSYDVKMKEKGDIPEGYSVSREKKERFSLILESASTNQTSMYLCASTPPGLIHEQYFGPGTRLTVT.

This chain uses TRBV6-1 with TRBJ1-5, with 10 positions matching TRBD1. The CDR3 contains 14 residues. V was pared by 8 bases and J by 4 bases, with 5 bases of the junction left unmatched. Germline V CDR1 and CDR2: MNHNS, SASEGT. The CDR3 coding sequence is TGTGCCAGCCAGGGACAGGGGATTAATCAGCCCCAGCATTTT. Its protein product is CASQGQGINQPQHF.

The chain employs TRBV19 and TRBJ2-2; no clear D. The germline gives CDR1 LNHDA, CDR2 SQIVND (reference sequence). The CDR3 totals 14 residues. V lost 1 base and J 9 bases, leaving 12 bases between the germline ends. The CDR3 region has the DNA TGTGCCAGTAGTATAGTTTTGGTCAACCGGGAGCTGTTTTTT. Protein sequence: CASSIVLVNRELFF.

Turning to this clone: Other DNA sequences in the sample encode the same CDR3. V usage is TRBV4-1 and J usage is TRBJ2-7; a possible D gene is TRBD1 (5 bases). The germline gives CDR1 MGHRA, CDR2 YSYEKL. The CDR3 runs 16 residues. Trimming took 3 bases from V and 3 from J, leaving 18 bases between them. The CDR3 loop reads CASSHPMDTARYEQYF. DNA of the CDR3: TGCGCCAGCAGCCACCCAATGGACACTGCGCGCTACGAGCAGTACTTC.

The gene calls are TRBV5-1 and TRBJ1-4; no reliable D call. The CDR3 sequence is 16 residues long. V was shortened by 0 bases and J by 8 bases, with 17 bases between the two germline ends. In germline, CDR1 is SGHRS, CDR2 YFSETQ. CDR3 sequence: CASSLGTSGSWEKLFF. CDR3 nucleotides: TGCGCCAGCAGCTTGGGGACCTCCGGGTCGTGGGAAAAACTGTTTTTT.

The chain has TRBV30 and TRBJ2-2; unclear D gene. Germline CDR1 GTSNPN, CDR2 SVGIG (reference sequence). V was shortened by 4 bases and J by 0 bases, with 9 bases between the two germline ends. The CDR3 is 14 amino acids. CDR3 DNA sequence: TGTGCCTGGACTCACCAAACGAACACCGGGGAGCTGTTTTTT. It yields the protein CAWTHQTNTGELFF.

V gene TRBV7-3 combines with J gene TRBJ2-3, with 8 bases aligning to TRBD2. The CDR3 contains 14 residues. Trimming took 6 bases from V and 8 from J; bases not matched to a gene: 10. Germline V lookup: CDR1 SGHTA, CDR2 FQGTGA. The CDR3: CASSSGTAHATQYF. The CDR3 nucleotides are TGTGCCAGCAGTAGCGGGACGGCCCATGCTACGCAGTATTTT.

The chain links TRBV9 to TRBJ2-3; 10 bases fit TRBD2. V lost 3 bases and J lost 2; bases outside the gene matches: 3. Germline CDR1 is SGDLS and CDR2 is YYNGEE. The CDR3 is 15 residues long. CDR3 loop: CASSALAGVTDTQYF. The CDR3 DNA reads TGTGCCAGCAGCGCTCTAGCGGGAGTCACAGATACGCAGTATTTT.

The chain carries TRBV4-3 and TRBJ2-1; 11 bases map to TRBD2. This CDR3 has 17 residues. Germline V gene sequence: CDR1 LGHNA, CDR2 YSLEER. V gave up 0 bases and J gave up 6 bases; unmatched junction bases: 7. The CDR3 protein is CASSQDSLAGASNEQFF. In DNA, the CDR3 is TGCGCCAGCAGCCAAGACTCACTAGCGGGAGCTTCCAATGAGCAGTTCTTC.

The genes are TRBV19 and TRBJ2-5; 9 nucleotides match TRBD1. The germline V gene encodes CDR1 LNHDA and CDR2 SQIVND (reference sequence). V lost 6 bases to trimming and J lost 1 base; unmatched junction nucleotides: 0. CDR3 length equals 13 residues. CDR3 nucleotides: TGTGCCAGTAGGACAGGGGGCCAAGAGACCCAGTACTTC. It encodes CASRTGGQETQYF.

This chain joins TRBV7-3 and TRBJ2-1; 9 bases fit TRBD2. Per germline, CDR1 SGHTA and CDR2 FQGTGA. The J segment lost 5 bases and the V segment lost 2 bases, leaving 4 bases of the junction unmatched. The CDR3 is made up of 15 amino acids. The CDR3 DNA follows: TGTGCCAGCAGCTTAGCGGGAGGGCCCCACAATGAGCAGTTCTTC. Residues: CASSLAGGPHNEQFF. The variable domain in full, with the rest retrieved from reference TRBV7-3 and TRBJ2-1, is GAGVSQTPSNKVTEKGKYVELRCDPISGHTALYWYRQSLGQGPEFLIYFQGTGAADDSGLPNDRFFAVRPEGSVSTLKIQRTERGDSAVYLCASSLAGGPHNEQFFGPGTRLTVL.